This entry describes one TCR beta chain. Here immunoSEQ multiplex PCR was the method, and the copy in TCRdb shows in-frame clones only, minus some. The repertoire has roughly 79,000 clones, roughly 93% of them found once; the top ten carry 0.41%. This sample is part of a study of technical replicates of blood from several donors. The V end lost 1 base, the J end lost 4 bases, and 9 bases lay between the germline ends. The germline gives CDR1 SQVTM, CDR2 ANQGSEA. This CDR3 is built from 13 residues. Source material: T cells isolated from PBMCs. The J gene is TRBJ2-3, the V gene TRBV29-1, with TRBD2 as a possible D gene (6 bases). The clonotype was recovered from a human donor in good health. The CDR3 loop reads CSVEGEVADTQYF. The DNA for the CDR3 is TGCAGCGTTGAAGGGGAGGTCGCAGATACGCAGTATTTT.